Listed here are 10 T cell receptor beta chains from one sample, sequenced in a study of cytomegalovirus exposure and HLA in healthy donors. The PCR ran on 60 Vbeta and 13 Jbeta primers. Method: immunoSEQ multiplex PCR; TCRdb's copy keeps in-frame clones and lacks some. The sample holds about 130,000 clones, roughly 72% seen once. Sample: PBMCs. The receptors derive from a male donor in good health and CMV-seronegative.

This clone was seen a single time. V gene TRBV30 combines with J gene TRBJ2-7; a weak D match, TRBD1 (5 bases). The CDR3 sequence is 12 residues long. Germline assignment: CDR1 GTSNPN and CDR2 SVGIG (reference sequence). V shed 1 base and J shed 2 bases, with 6 bases lying between them. The CDR3 nucleotides are TGTGCCTGGAGTGAGGGGCCCTACGAGCAGTACTTC. This sequence encodes CAWSEGPYEQYF.

This clone was seen only a few times. The chain couples TRBV7-2 to TRBJ2-7, with TRBD1 identical over 10 bases. Germline V CDR1 and CDR2: SGHTA, FQGNSA. The trim removed 2 bases at V and 6 bases at J, leaving 7 bases unmatched. The CDR3 consists of 15 residues. CDR3 loop: CASSLIRTGGSEQYF. As DNA, the CDR3 is TGTGCCAGCAGCTTAATCAGGACAGGGGGGTCCGAGCAGTACTTC.

The rearrangement uses TRBV18 and TRBJ2-7; D is unclear. There are 12 residues in the CDR3. The V gene lost 8 bases and the J gene lost 5 bases, with 13 bases spanning the gap. The germline V gene has CDR1 KGHSH and CDR2 LQKENI. The CDR3 DNA reads as TGTGCCAGCACCGACGGCCAGGACGAGCAGTACTTC. Amino acid sequence: CASTDGQDEQYF.

This clone was detected only once. V and J are TRBV4-2 and TRBJ1-4, with D possibly matching TRBD1 (6 bases). V was shortened by 4 bases and J by 3 bases, with 12 bases between the two germline ends. Germline-derived CDR1 and CDR2 are LGHNA and YNFKEQ. CDR3 length: 15 residues. Written as DNA, the CDR3 is TGTGCCAGCAGCCTAGGGGGGGCTCCTAATGAAAAACTGTTTTTT. Protein sequence: CASSLGGAPNEKLFF.

The genes are TRBV19 and TRBJ2-7, with 9 bases that match TRBD1. V was clipped by 6 bases and J by 7 bases; unmatched bases: 10. Per the germline V gene, CDR1 is LNHDA and CDR2 is SQIVND (reference sequence). CDR3 length: 14 amino acids. Written as DNA, the CDR3 is TGTGCCAGTAGGGGTAGACAGGGGGGAAGGGAGCAGTACTTC. As protein: CASRGRQGGREQYF.

The chain employs TRBV7-2 and TRBJ1-2, with 8 nucleotides matching TRBD1. The CDR3 consists of 14 residues. The trim removed 5 bases at V and 4 bases at J, leaving 6 bases unmatched. CDR1 and CDR2 (germline): SGHTA, FQGNSA. The CDR3 region has the DNA TGTGCCAGCAGCATGACAGGGGTTGTCTATGGCTACACCTTC. Its translation: CASSMTGVVYGYTF.

In this sample, this clone turned up a few times. The chain couples TRBV7-8 to TRBJ2-2; TRBD1 is a possible D gene (5 bases). V lost 5 bases and J 0 bases, leaving 19 bases between the germline ends. Germline values: CDR1 SGHVS, CDR2 FQNEAQ. The CDR3 totals 18 residues. The CDR3 loop reads CASSTRGRTTSNTGELFF. The CDR3 DNA is TGTGCCAGCAGCACAAGGGGCCGCACCACTTCGAACACCGGGGAGCTGTTTTTT.

The chain employs TRBV28 and TRBJ2-6, with D possibly matching TRBD1 (5 bases). Germline assignment: CDR1 MDHEN and CDR2 SYDVKM. Trimming took 6 bases from V and 4 from J, leaving 13 bases between them. This CDR3 has 15 residues. CDR3 in amino acids: CASSSGLLGANVLTF. The CDR3 nucleotides read TGTGCCAGCAGCTCAGGGTTGCTCGGGGCCAACGTCCTGACTTTC.

The chain uses TRBV27 and TRBJ2-1, with D hard to call. Trimming shortened V by 2 bases and J by 0 bases, and 8 bases separated the two germline ends. Per the germline V gene, CDR1 is MNHEY and CDR2 is SMNVEV (reference sequence). The CDR3 runs to 15 residues. The CDR3 is CASSLVPSSYNEQFF. The CDR3 coding sequence is TGTGCCAGCAGTTTAGTGCCTAGCTCCTACAATGAGCAGTTCTTC.

CDR3 loop: CASSVTKTSATYNEQFF. CDR3 coding DNA: TGTGCCAGCAGTGTAACAAAGACTAGCGCCACCTACAATGAGCAGTTCTTC. The gene calls are TRBV28 and TRBJ2-1; 8 positions agree with TRBD2. The CDR3 extends over 17 amino acids. V trimming: 5 bases; J trimming: 2 bases; junction bases outside the gene matches: 11. CDR1 is MDHEN, CDR2 SYDVKM, per germline.